This is a list of T cell receptor beta chains from one sample in a study of blood T cells in healthy people across ages. TCRdb reprocessed the 5' RACE reads with MiXCR, giving one entry per CDR3 protein. This sample has under 850,000 distinct CDR3 sequences, with about 37% found just once. The sample consisted of blood. These receptors were taken from a man aged 18 to 30 in good health. Both conserved end residues are part of each CDR3. The D gene is left open where the match is weak. A clone size is listed for some rows: how often the clone was seen (once, few, many), or a class if it is expanded.

D gene | J gene | V gene | clone size | CDR3 DNA | CDR3 protein
. | TRBJ1-5 | TRBV12-3/TRBV12-4 | many | TGTGCCAGCCGCCGGGAGAGCAATCAGCCCCAGCATTTT | CASRRESNQPQHF
TRBD2 | TRBJ2-1 | TRBV2 | few | TGTGCCAGCAGTGCTAGCGGAAACAATGAGCAGTTCTTC | CASSASGNNEQFF
. | TRBJ2-3 | TRBV12-3/TRBV12-4 | many | TGTGCCAGCAGTTTGGCCCAGCCCGGAGGTACGCAGTATTTT | CASSLAQPGGTQYF
TRBD1 | TRBJ2-7 | TRBV2 | . | TGTGCCAGCAGCGGGACAGCGTTTCGATCCTACGAGCAGTACTTC | CASSGTAFRSYEQYF
. | TRBJ1-2 | TRBV12-3/TRBV12-4 | many | TGTGCCAGCAGTTTGTCCAGCGATGGCTACACCTTC | CASSLSSDGYTF
TRBD1 | TRBJ2-1 | TRBV11-2 | . | TGTACCAGCAGCTTAGGAATAGCCGGGACAGGGGCCGGGAGCTCCTACAATGAGCAGTTCTTC | CTSSLGIAGTGAGSSYNEQFF
TRBD2 | TRBJ2-4 | TRBV11-2 | . | TGTGCCAGCAGCCTTAAACCGGGACTAGCGGAAACCAATGAGCAGTACTTC | CASSLKPGLAETNEQYF
. | TRBJ1-5 | TRBV2 | . | TGTGCCAGCAGTGTGGACGGGGTAGGGCAGCCCCAGCATTTT | CASSVDGVGQPQHF
TRBD1 | TRBJ2-5 | TRBV7-9 | . | TGTGCCAGCAGCGTAGGACAGGGCGCGGAGACCCAGTACTTC | CASSVGQGAETQYF
TRBD2 | TRBJ2-1 | TRBV20-1 | once | TGCAGTGCTCTAAGCGGGGGAACCTACAATGAGCAGTTCTTC | CSALSGGTYNEQFF
TRBD1 | TRBJ1-2 | TRBV19 | . | TGTGCCAGTAGTCCTCAGGGACAGGGTTCTCTAGGCTACACCTTC | CASSPQGQGSLGYTF
. | TRBJ2-2 | TRBV6-5 | few | TGTGCCAGCAGTTACTCGGGTCGGGCCGGGGAGCTGTTTTTT | CASSYSGRAGELFF
. | TRBJ2-5 | TRBV6-5 | many | TGTGCCAGCAGTGTAGGGACAACACAACAAGAGACCCAGTACTTC | CASSVGTTQQETQYF
. | TRBJ1-1 | TRBV5-1 | few | TGCGCCAGCAGCCATCAGGGGAACACTGAAGCTTTCTTT | CASSHQGNTEAFF
TRBD2 | TRBJ2-1 | TRBV6-2/TRBV6-3 | . | TGTGCCAGCAGTTACTCTTGGGGGGGGGCCTACAATGAGCAGTTCTTC | CASSYSWGGAYNEQFF
. | TRBJ1-2 | TRBV4-1 | many | TGCGCCAGCAGCTCAACAGGGACCCTCATGGGCTATGGCTACACCTTC | CASSSTGTLMGYGYTF
TRBD2 | TRBJ2-2 | TRBV6-5 | . | TGTGCCAGCAGACTCGCGGGACTAGCGGGGGGCACCGGGGAGCTGTTTTTT | CASRLAGLAGGTGELFF
TRBD2 | TRBJ2-3 | TRBV4-1 | . | TGCGCCAGCAGTCCCGGACCCGGGACTACCACAGATACGCAGTATTTT | CASSPGPGTTTDTQYF
. | TRBJ2-7 | TRBV4-2 | . | TGTGCCAGCAGCCAAGTTGGATTTGGCTACGAGCAGTACTTC | CASSQVGFGYEQYF
TRBD1 | TRBJ1-1 | TRBV28 | . | TGTGCCAGCAGTTTCTCCGGGACAGGGGGGATGAACACTGAAGCTTTCTTT | CASSFSGTGGMNTEAFF
. | TRBJ1-1 | TRBV12-3/TRBV12-4 | few | TGTGCCAGCAGTTTAAAGGCAGACACTGAAGCTTTCTTT | CASSLKADTEAFF
. | TRBJ1-1 | TRBV18 | few | TGTGCCAGCTCACAACAGGCTGTGTCAGTGAACACTGAAGCTTTCTTT | CASSQQAVSVNTEAFF
TRBD1 | TRBJ1-5 | TRBV19 | few | TGTGTCAGTAGAGACAGGGGGTCGAGCAATCAGCCCCAGCATTTT | CVSRDRGSSNQPQHF
TRBD1 | TRBJ1-1 | TRBV6-6 | few | TGTGCCAGCAGAACAGGGGGCACGGGCACTGAAGCTTTCTTT | CASRTGGTGTEAFF
. | TRBJ2-7 | TRBV28 | . | TGTGCCAGCAGTAACAGGGATCGCTACGAGCAGTACTTC | CASSNRDRYEQYF
. | TRBJ2-7 | TRBV7-3 | few | TGTGCCAGCAGCTACCCGGACAGTTACAATGAGCAGTACTTC | CASSYPDSYNEQYF
. | TRBJ1-2 | TRBV5-1 | . | TGCGCCAGCAGCTTGTCGGGGACCGAACTCTATGGCTACACCTTC | CASSLSGTELYGYTF
TRBD1 | TRBJ1-5 | TRBV24-1 | . | TGTGCCACCAGTGATCCAACCGGGACAGCCAATCAGCCCCAGCATTTT | CATSDPTGTANQPQHF
. | TRBJ2-3 | TRBV15 | many | TGTGCCACCAGCAGACCTAAACAGGGTAGCACAGATACGCAGTATTTT | CATSRPKQGSTDTQYF
TRBD1 | TRBJ1-2 | TRBV4-1 | . | TGCGCCAGCAGCCAAGAACACACAGGGGCCAGTGTCTATGGCTACACCTTC | CASSQEHTGASVYGYTF
. | TRBJ2-3 | TRBV12-3/TRBV12-4 | . | TGTGCCAGCAGTTTAACCCAGATCGCAGATACGCAGTATTTT | CASSLTQIADTQYF
TRBD2 | TRBJ2-2 | TRBV7-2 | . | TGTGCCAGCAGCTTAGAAAGGACTAGCGGGACTAGGCTGTTTTTT | CASSLERTSGTRLFF
TRBD2 | TRBJ2-5 | TRBV2 | . | TGTGCCAGTCTAGCGGGGAGATACAATGAGCAGTACTTC | CASLAGRYNEQYF
TRBD1 | TRBJ2-7 | TRBV19 | . | TGTGCCAGTAGTATCCCGGGACAGGGTCTGTACTTC | CASSIPGQGLYF
. | TRBJ2-5 | TRBV4-1 | . | TGCGCCAGCAGCCAAGGGCGACGAACGGACTCTTACAATGAGCAGTACTTC | CASSQGRRTDSYNEQYF
. | TRBJ1-2 | TRBV11-2 | . | TGTGCCAGCAGCTTAGCCTCCTTCGCCCGCGCCCCATCGAACTATGGCTACACCTTC | CASSLASFARAPSNYGYTF
TRBD2 | TRBJ2-7 | TRBV4-1 | . | TGCGCCAGCAGACCAAGTAGACTAGCGGGGGGTCCCGACTCCTACAATGAGCAGTACTTC | CASRPSRLAGGPDSYNEQYF
TRBD2 | TRBJ2-1 | TRBV6-5 | . | TGTGCCAGCAGTTCCCAGGGTGGGGGGGTTGAGCAGTTCTTC | CASSSQGGGVEQFF
TRBD1 | TRBJ2-7 | TRBV27 | . | TGTGCCAGCAGTTTAACCTGGAGATCCCACCGCGACAGGGGCCAAACCTACGAGCAGTACTTC | CASSLTWRSHRDRGQTYEQYF
TRBD2 | TRBJ2-5 | TRBV6-5 | . | TGTGCCAGCAGTTACTCCGGGGGGTTGCAAGGGACCCAGTACTTC | CASSYSGGLQGTQYF
TRBD2 | TRBJ2-3 | TRBV4-3 | few | TGCGCCAGCAGCCAAGAGTCTTCGGCTAGCGGGGGTACGCAGTATTTT | CASSQESSASGGTQYF
TRBD1 | TRBJ1-2 | TRBV12-3/TRBV12-4 | . | TGTGCCAGCAGGAGAGGACAGGGGACCTATGGCTACACCTTC | CASRRGQGTYGYTF
. | TRBJ1-5 | TRBV14 | . | TGTGCCAGCAGCCATGATCAGCCCCAGCATTTT | CASSHDQPQHF
. | TRBJ2-1 | TRBV9 | few | TGTGCCAGCAGCAGGGTCCCCTCCTACAATGAGCAGTTCTTC | CASSRVPSYNEQFF
. | TRBJ1-5 | TRBV12-3/TRBV12-4 | . | TGTGCCAGCAGCCTGTCCGGCAGGGACAATCAGCCCCAGCATTTT | CASSLSGRDNQPQHF
. | TRBJ2-5 | TRBV10-2 | few | TGCGCCAGCAGTGATTTCAGGGTCGAGACCCAGTACTTC | CASSDFRVETQYF
TRBD1 | TRBJ1-5 | TRBV7-8 | . | TGTGCCAGCAGCTTAGCCGGGACAGGGGCCGTGAATAGCAATCGGCCCCAGCATTTT | CASSLAGTGAVNSNRPQHF
. | TRBJ2-2 | TRBV5-1 | many | TGCGCCAGCAGCTTGGGACGGCCGAACACCGGGGAGCTGTTTTTT | CASSLGRPNTGELFF
. | TRBJ2-3 | TRBV7-2 | . | TGTGCCAGCAGCTACTCGGGGGACACAGATACGCAGTATTTT | CASSYSGDTDTQYF
. | TRBJ2-3 | TRBV20-1 | . | TGCAGTGCTAGGGATTCAGGGGGGAGTCCAGATACGCAGTATTTT | CSARDSGGSPDTQYF
TRBD1 | TRBJ1-6 | TRBV6-2/TRBV6-3 | . | TGTGCCAGCAGGCCTCCGGGGACAGGGAATTCACCCCTCCACTTT | CASRPPGTGNSPLHF
TRBD2 | TRBJ2-5 | TRBV5-1 | many | TGCGCCAGCAGACTAGCGGGGGGGCTTTCCCAAGAGACCCAGTACTTC | CASRLAGGLSQETQYF
TRBD2 | TRBJ2-1 | TRBV7-9 | . | TGTGCCAGCAGCTTATTGCGGGGGACTATGGGGTATGAGCAGTTCTTC | CASSLLRGTMGYEQFF
. | TRBJ2-5 | TRBV3-1 | . | TGTGCCAGCAGCCAAGGGTACCTTGGGTACTTC | CASSQGYLGYF
TRBD1 | TRBJ2-1 | TRBV12-3/TRBV12-4 | . | TGTGCCAGCAGTTTCCCAGGGGGCCGCTACAATGAGCAGTTCTTC | CASSFPGGRYNEQFF